The rows below give T cell receptor beta chains drawn from one sample of a study of cytomegalovirus exposure and HLA in healthy donors. Sequencing used immunoSEQ multiplex PCR; TCRdb keeps in-frame clones, though not all of them. The sample lists about 200,000 clones, 82% occurring once. The sample taken for sequencing was PBMCs. These receptors were collected from a woman aged 40 to 55 in good health and CMV-seronegative. Each CDR3 is given with its conserved first and last residue. Each record gives: D gene, V gene, J gene, clone size, CDR3 DNA, CDR3 protein. D genes are given only for firm matches. Size is stated for part of the rows, as once, few or many counts, or as a class when the clone is expanded.

TRBD1	TRBV4-1	TRBJ2-7	NA	TGCGCCAGCAGCCAAGATTTCATAGGACAGGGGTACGAGCAGTACTTC	CASSQDFIGQGYEQYF
NA	TRBV19	TRBJ2-1	NA	TGTGCCAGTATTGGCGGGTACTACAATGAGCAGTTCTTC	CASIGGYYNEQFF
TRBD2	TRBV28	TRBJ2-3	few	TGTGCCAGCAGTTTACCTGAGACTAGCGGGAGAGATACGCAGTATTTT	CASSLPETSGRDTQYF
TRBD2	TRBV10-3	TRBJ2-2	NA	TGTGCCATCAGACCGGGACTAGCGGGAGGCCTACCAGGAAACACCGGGGAGCTGTTTTTT	CAIRPGLAGGLPGNTGELFF
NA	TRBV4-2	TRBJ2-7	NA	TGTGCCAGCAGATCTCTAGAAGCCACCGAGCAGTACTTC	CASRSLEATEQYF
TRBD1	TRBV19	TRBJ2-2	NA	TGTGCCAGTCGTCCCCAACAGGGGGCGGTCGGGGAGCTGTTTTTT	CASRPQQGAVGELFF
TRBD1	TRBV28	TRBJ1-2	once	TGTGCCAGCAGTGATCCCCGTGGGACAGAGAATGGCTACACCTTC	CASSDPRGTENGYTF
TRBD2	TRBV7-2	TRBJ2-7	NA	TGTGCCAGCAGCCCTCAGACCCTCCGACTAGCGGGAGGGCATGAGCAGTACTTC	CASSPQTLRLAGGHEQYF
TRBD1	TRBV19	TRBJ1-5	few	TGTGCCAGTAGGTTTACAGGACAGGGCCGAATGGGGCCCCAGCATTTT	CASRFTGQGRMGPQHF
TRBD1	TRBV10-2	TRBJ2-7	NA	TGCGCCAGCAAGGCCGGGACAGGGGACGAGCAGTACTTC	CASKAGTGDEQYF
TRBD1	TRBV5-4	TRBJ2-7	NA	TGTGCCAGCAGCCCAGGGGGACACAAGTCCTACGAGCAGTACTTC	CASSPGGHKSYEQYF
NA	TRBV7-8	TRBJ1-2	NA	TGTGCCAGCAGCTTAGCGGGGGGGGCGTCTGGCTACACCTTC	CASSLAGGASGYTF
TRBD1	TRBV5-1	TRBJ2-1	NA	TGCGCCAGCAGCCGATCCCCCGGGACAGGGGCCGATGAGCAGTTCTTC	CASSRSPGTGADEQFF
TRBD2	TRBV5-1	TRBJ2-5	few	TGCGCCAGCAGCTTGGAATTAGCGGGAGGCCAAGAGACCCAGTACTTC	CASSLELAGGQETQYF
NA	TRBV7-9	TRBJ2-5	NA	TGTGCCAGCAGCTTAACAGCACCAGAGACCCAGTACTTC	CASSLTAPETQYF
NA	TRBV7-2	TRBJ1-5	NA	TGTGCCAGCACCGAATGGGGAGTCAATCAGCCCCAGCATTTT	CASTEWGVNQPQHF
NA	TRBV28	TRBJ2-7	NA	TGTGCCAGCAGTTTATCAGACAGCCACGAGCAGTACTTC	CASSLSDSHEQYF
TRBD1	TRBV4-1	TRBJ2-7	NA	TGCGCCAGCAGCCAAGTCGGCAGGGGGTACGAGCAGTACTTC	CASSQVGRGYEQYF
TRBD1	TRBV4-1	TRBJ1-4	NA	TGCGCCAGCAGCCATCCCCTCGGACAGGGACATGAAAAACTGTTTTTT	CASSHPLGQGHEKLFF
NA	TRBV5-1	TRBJ1-3	NA	TGCGCCAGCAGCTTGGGGGTTAGGAGTAGCTCTGGAAACACCATATATTTT	CASSLGVRSSSGNTIYF
TRBD2	TRBV9	TRBJ2-2	NA	TGTGCCAGCAGCCCTAGCGGAGCGGGACGGTGGACCGGGGAGCTGTTTTTT	CASSPSGAGRWTGELFF
NA	TRBV14	TRBJ1-2	once	TGTGCCAGCAGCCCGCCGGAGGACAGCTATGGCTACACCTTC	CASSPPEDSYGYTF
NA	TRBV2	TRBJ2-7	NA	TGTGCCAGCAGTGAAGTTGTATACGAGCAGTACTTC	CASSEVVYEQYF
TRBD1	TRBV27	TRBJ2-1	NA	TGTGCCAGCACCCCCACGGGACAGGGGTACTACAATGAGCAGTTCTTC	CASTPTGQGYYNEQFF
TRBD2	TRBV7-2	TRBJ2-7	NA	TGTGCCAGCAGCTTAGCAGCGGGAGGTTCCTACGAGCAGTACTTC	CASSLAAGGSYEQYF
NA	TRBV5-5	TRBJ2-3	NA	TGTGCCAGCAGCTTGCGGGGGGCGTCGGGCGTTAGCACAGATACGCAGTATTTT	CASSLRGASGVSTDTQYF
NA	TRBV2	TRBJ2-1	NA	TGTGCCAGCAGTACCTTACTAGCCAATGAGCAGTTCTTC	CASSTLLANEQFF
TRBD1	TRBV27	TRBJ1-2	NA	TGTGCCAGCAGTTTACAGGGGGACTATGGCTACACCTTC	CASSLQGDYGYTF
TRBD1	TRBV4-2	TRBJ2-5	NA	TGTGCCAGCAGCCAAGGTCCCGGGACAGAAGAGACCCAGTACTTC	CASSQGPGTEETQYF
NA	TRBV15	TRBJ2-3	NA	TGTGCCACCAGCAGAGATCTTCCAGATACGCAGTATTTT	CATSRDLPDTQYF
TRBD2	TRBV11-2	TRBJ2-3	NA	TGTGCCAGCAGCTTAGTGGTGGGGAGGGCAGATACGCAGTATTTT	CASSLVVGRADTQYF
NA	TRBV6-5	TRBJ2-2	NA	TGTGCCAGCAGTTACATTCAGGGCGGGGAGCTGTTTTTT	CASSYIQGGELFF
NA	TRBV19	TRBJ2-1	once	TGTGCCAGTAGTCTTTTGGAGGATGAGCAGTTCTTC	CASSLLEDEQFF
NA	TRBV7-9	TRBJ2-2	NA	TGTGCCAGCAGCTTACAGGATACCGGGGAGCTGTTTTTT	CASSLQDTGELFF
NA	TRBV18	TRBJ1-4	once	TGTGCCAGCTCACCAGGAGGAAAAACTAATGAAAAACTGTTTTTT	CASSPGGKTNEKLFF
NA	TRBV27	TRBJ2-7	NA	TGTGCCAGCAGTTTCGGCGGGAAAGAGCAGTACTTC	CASSFGGKEQYF
NA	TRBV7-2	TRBJ2-5	once	TGTGCCAGCAGCTTGTATCTATCGAAAGAGACCCAGTACTTC	CASSLYLSKETQYF
TRBD2	TRBV10-3	TRBJ2-5	NA	TGTGCCATCAGTGAGCGGAAACTAGCGGGAGAAGAGACCCAGTACTTC	CAISERKLAGEETQYF
NA	TRBV2	TRBJ2-7	NA	TGTGCCAGCATATATGAGGGCAACCCTTCCTACGAGCAGTACTTC	CASIYEGNPSYEQYF
NA	TRBV2	TRBJ1-2	NA	TGTGCCAGCGGAGGGGTGGGTGGCAGCTATGGCTACACCTTC	CASGGVGGSYGYTF
NA	TRBV28	TRBJ2-3	NA	TGTGCCAGCCCCCCTGGTGCGGGGAGCGGCACCAACCCAGATACGCAGTATTTT	CASPPGAGSGTNPDTQYF
TRBD1	TRBV5-5	TRBJ1-5	NA	TGTGCCAGCAGCTTGGGACAGGGAGACAATCAGCCCCAGCATTTT	CASSLGQGDNQPQHF
NA	TRBV29-1	TRBJ2-7	NA	TGCAGCGTTCACCGTGCTGCAGGGAAGGACGAGCAGTACTTC	CSVHRAAGKDEQYF
NA	TRBV27	TRBJ1-5	NA	TGTGCCAGCAGACCACGGGACATTTATAGCAATCAGCCCCAGCATTTT	CASRPRDIYSNQPQHF
NA	TRBV13	TRBJ2-1	NA	TGTGCCAGCAGCTTTGAGAACAATGAGCAGTTCTTC	CASSFENNEQFF
TRBD1	TRBV6-6	TRBJ1-5	NA	TGTGCCAGCAGGGGGACAGCAATTAGCAATCAGCCCCAGCATTTT	CASRGTAISNQPQHF
TRBD2	TRBV10-1	TRBJ2-1	NA	TGCGCCAGCAGCGCTGGGACTAGCGGAAACAATGAGCAGTTCTTC	CASSAGTSGNNEQFF
NA	TRBV27	TRBJ1-1	NA	TGTGCCAGCAGCCAACAAAGGACAGTCGGTGAAGCTTTCTTT	CASSQQRTVGEAFF
NA	TRBV6-5	TRBJ2-1	NA	TGTGCCAGCAGAGGAGGATCCTACAATGAGCAGTTCTTC	CASRGGSYNEQFF
NA	TRBV28	TRBJ2-7	NA	TGTGCCAGCAGTTTGGTCGGTGGGAGTTATCGGCCCTACGAGCAGTACTTC	CASSLVGGSYRPYEQYF
TRBD1	TRBV7-8	TRBJ1-1	NA	TGTGCCAGCAGCTCCGGACAGGGACTTGAAGCTTTCTTT	CASSSGQGLEAFF
NA	TRBV9	TRBJ2-3	NA	TGTGCCAGCAGCGTAGGAGGCTCAGATACGCAGTATTTT	CASSVGGSDTQYF
NA	TRBV19	TRBJ1-2	NA	TGTGCCAGTAGTCCAACGACAGGTCCCTATGGCTACACCTTC	CASSPTTGPYGYTF
NA	TRBV4-1	TRBJ2-7	NA	TGCGCCAGCAGCCCGATCTGGACTGCGAGGTACGAGCAGTACTTC	CASSPIWTARYEQYF
NA	TRBV6-1	TRBJ2-3	NA	TGTGCCAGCAGCCTTTGGGGGCAGGGCACAGATACGCAGTATTTT	CASSLWGQGTDTQYF
NA	TRBV6-5	TRBJ2-7	NA	TGTGCCAGCAGTTACTCACCTTTTGGGCTCTACGAGCAGTACTTC	CASSYSPFGLYEQYF
NA	TRBV27	TRBJ2-2	NA	TGTGCCAGCAGTTTCGCGACTAGAAGGACCGGGGAGCTGTTTTTT	CASSFATRRTGELFF